Presented here are 2 T cell receptor beta chains from one specimen sequenced in a study of monozygotic twins with inflammatory bowel disease. TCRdb re-called the 5' RACE reads; every CDR3 protein appears as one record, without DNA. The table lists approximately 400,000 distinct CDR3 sequences. Sequences were obtained from blood. The receptors were gathered from a human donor with ulcerative colitis or Crohn's disease, or a healthy co-twin of an affected twin (not recorded which).

The gene calls are TRBV5-4 and TRBJ2-1; the D call from TCRdb, TRBD2, cannot be confirmed without DNA. This CDR3 comprises 16 residues. CDR1 is SGHNT, CDR2 YYREEE, per germline (reference sequence). Here the CDR3 reads CASSLLSQRTYNEQFF.

This clonotype is identified as medium-sized from frequency. The chain recombines TRBV11-2 with TRBJ2-3. This CDR3 has 12 amino acids. The V gene's germline CDR1 is SGHAT and CDR2 FQNNGV. CDR3 protein: CASSFEGSTQYF.